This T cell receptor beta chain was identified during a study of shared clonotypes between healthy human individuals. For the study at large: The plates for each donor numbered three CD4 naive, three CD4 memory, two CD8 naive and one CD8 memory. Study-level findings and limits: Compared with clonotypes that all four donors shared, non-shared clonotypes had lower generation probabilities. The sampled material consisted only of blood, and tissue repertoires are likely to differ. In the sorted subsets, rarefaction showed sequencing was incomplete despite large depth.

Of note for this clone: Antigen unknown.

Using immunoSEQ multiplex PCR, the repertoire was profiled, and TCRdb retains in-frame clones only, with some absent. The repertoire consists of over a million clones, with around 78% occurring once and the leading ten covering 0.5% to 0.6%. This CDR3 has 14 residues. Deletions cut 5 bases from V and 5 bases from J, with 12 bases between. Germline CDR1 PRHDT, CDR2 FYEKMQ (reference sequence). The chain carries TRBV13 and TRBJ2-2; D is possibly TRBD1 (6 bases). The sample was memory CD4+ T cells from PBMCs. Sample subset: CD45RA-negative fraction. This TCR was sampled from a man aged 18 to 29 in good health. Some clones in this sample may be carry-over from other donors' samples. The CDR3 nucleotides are TGTGCCAGCAGCGACTCAAGGGGGACCGGGGAGCTGTTTTTT. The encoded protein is CASSDSRGTGELFF.